This entry lists 10 T cell receptor beta chains sequenced from one sample in a study of T cell responses to AZD1222 COVID-19 vaccine. Sequenced by immunoSEQ multiplex PCR; TCRdb stores in-frame clones only, minus some. The sample carries around 190,000 clones, approximately 94% recorded once. Sequencing was performed on peripheral blood, taken 28 days after the second AZD1222 dose. The receptors come from an adult who received the AZD1222 COVID-19 vaccine.

The chain joins TRBV29-1 to TRBJ2-3, with TRBD2 as a possible D gene (6 bases). The V end lost 6 bases, the J end lost 0 bases, and 13 bases lay between the germline ends. The CDR3 loop spans 14 amino acids. Germline V lookup: CDR1 SQVTM, CDR2 ANQGSEA. DNA for the CDR3: TGCAGCGTCGTGGGGGAGGATAGCACAGATACGCAGTATTTT. Protein sequence: CSVVGEDSTDTQYF.

The V and J genes are TRBV10-1 and TRBJ2-1, with 7 bases lining up with TRBD1. V trimming: 4 bases; J trimming: 6 bases; junction bases outside the gene matches: 12. The CDR3 is made up of 16 amino acids. The germline V gene encodes CDR1 WNHNN and CDR2 SYGVQD (reference sequence). The CDR3 region is CASSAGRRGRINEQFF. The CDR3 region has the DNA TGCGCCAGCAGTGCGGGAAGAAGGGGGCGCATCAATGAGCAGTTCTTC.

This rearrangement joins TRBV6-6 to TRBJ1-1; D ambiguous. V gave up 6 bases and J gave up 2 bases, with 4 bases separating them. CDR3 length: 11 amino acids. Germline CDR1 and CDR2: MNHNY and SVGAGI (reference sequence). This CDR3 is CASRPNTEAFF. In nucleotides, the CDR3 is TGTGCCAGCAGGCCCAACACTGAAGCTTTCTTT.

V is TRBV12-5 and J is TRBJ1-2, with a tentative D call TRBD1 (6 bases). Per germline, CDR1 LGHNT and CDR2 FRNRAP. CDR3 size: 14 residues. Deletions cut 1 base from V and 6 bases from J, with 12 bases between. The CDR3 sequence is CASGLETGSNGYTF. The CDR3 DNA reads as TGTGCTAGTGGTTTGGAGACAGGTTCCAATGGCTACACCTTC.

The chain couples TRBV4-2 to TRBJ1-4, with 7 bases matching TRBD1. Losses at the gene ends were 4 bases for V and 4 bases for J; bases not matched to a gene: 6. This CDR3 spans 15 amino acids. Germline lookup yields CDR1 LGHNA and CDR2 YNFKEQ. CDR3 protein: CASSRVGTDNEKLFF. CDR3 DNA: TGTGCCAGCAGCCGGGTAGGGACAGATAATGAAAAACTGTTTTTT.

This clone occurred once. The chain uses TRBV9 and TRBJ2-1; D is unresolved. With 4 bases removed from V and 1 base from J, the gap between germline ends came to 12 bases. Looked up from germline, CDR1 is SGDLS and CDR2 is YYNGEE. CDR3 length equals 15 residues. The DNA of the CDR3 is TGTGCCAGCAGCCCTCGAGAAAAATCCTACAATGAGCAGTTCTTC. The encoded protein is CASSPREKSYNEQFF. The whole variable domain, filled in from reference TRBV9 and TRBJ2-1, reads DSGVTQTPKHLITATGQRVTLRCSPRSGDLSVYWYQQSLDQGLQFLIQYYNGEERAKGNILERFSAQQFPDLHSELNLSSLELGDSALYFCASSPREKSYNEQFFGPGTRLTVL.

The rearrangement uses TRBV30 and TRBJ2-7, with TRBD2 identical over 9 bases. The J segment lost 4 bases and the V segment lost 3 bases, leaving 10 bases of the junction unmatched. This CDR3 contains 15 residues. CDR1 is GTSNPN and CDR2 is SVGIG in the germline V gene (reference sequence). DNA for the CDR3: TGTGCCTGGAGCAACCTAGCGGGGACGATATACGAGCAGTACTTC. This encodes CAWSNLAGTIYEQYF.

The chain carries TRBV5-1 and TRBJ2-1; TRBD2 aligns across 9 bases. V shed 0 bases and J 3 bases; nucleotides not matched to a gene: 4. The CDR3 consists of 16 residues. Germline V gene lookup returns CDR1 SGHRS and CDR2 YFSETQ. The CDR3, as DNA: TGCGCCAGCAGCTTGGTTAGCGGGGGCCTCTACAATGAGCAGTTCTTC. Its protein product is CASSLVSGGLYNEQFF. Full variable domain (rest looked up from reference TRBV5-1 and TRBJ2-1): KAGVTQTPRYLIKTRGQQVTLSCSPISGHRSVSWYQQTPGQGLQFLFEYFSETQRNKGNFPGRFSGRQFSNSRSEMNVSTLELGDSALYLCASSLVSGGLYNEQFFGPGTRLTVL.

This clone was picked up one time. DNA for the CDR3: TGTGCCAGCAAACGGTTAGATGAAAAACTGTTTTTT. This sequence encodes CASKRLDEKLFF. V gene TRBV2 combines with J gene TRBJ1-4; D ambiguous. Trimming left V 7 bases short and J 6 bases short, with 9 bases between. The germline V gene has CDR1 SNHLY and CDR2 FYNNEI. The CDR3 runs 12 residues.

CDR3 in amino acids: CSASELNTGELFF. DNA of the CDR3: TGCAGTGCTAGTGAGTTGAACACCGGGGAGCTGTTTTTT. The rearrangement uses TRBV20-1 and TRBJ2-2; D not resolved. There are 13 residues in the CDR3. Trimming shortened V by 3 bases and J by 1 base, and 6 bases separated the two germline ends. The germline gives CDR1 DFQATT, CDR2 SNEGSKA (reference sequence).